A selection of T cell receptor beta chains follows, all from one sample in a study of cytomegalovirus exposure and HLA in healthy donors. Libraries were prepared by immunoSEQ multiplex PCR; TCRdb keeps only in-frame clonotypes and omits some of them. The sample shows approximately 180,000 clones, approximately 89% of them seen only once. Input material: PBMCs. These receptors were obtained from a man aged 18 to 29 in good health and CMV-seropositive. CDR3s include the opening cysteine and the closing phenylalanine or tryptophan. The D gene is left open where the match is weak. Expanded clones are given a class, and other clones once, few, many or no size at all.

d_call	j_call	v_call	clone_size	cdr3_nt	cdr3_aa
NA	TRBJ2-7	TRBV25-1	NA	TGTGCCAGCAGTGATAATACGGGAGCGGACGAGCAGTACTTC	CASSDNTGADEQYF
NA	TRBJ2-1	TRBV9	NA	TGTGCCAGCAGCGTTAGCAGACGCTCCTACAATGAGCAGTTCTTC	CASSVSRRSYNEQFF
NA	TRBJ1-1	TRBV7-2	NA	TGTGCCAGCACCCTAGGTCGGATGAACACTGAAGCTTTCTTT	CASTLGRMNTEAFF
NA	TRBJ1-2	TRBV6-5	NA	TGTGCCAGCAAAAGGGGAGGTGGCTACACCTTC	CASKRGGGYTF
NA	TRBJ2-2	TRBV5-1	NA	TGCGCCAGCAGCTTGGTGGCCGACACCGGGGAGCTGTTTTTT	CASSLVADTGELFF
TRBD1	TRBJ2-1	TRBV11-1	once	TGTGCCAGCAGCTTAGGGACAGGGGCCTATGAGCAGTTCTTC	CASSLGTGAYEQFF
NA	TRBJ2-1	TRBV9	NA	TGTGCCAGCAGCGTAGAAGGGGCCAACAATGAGCAGTTCTTC	CASSVEGANNEQFF
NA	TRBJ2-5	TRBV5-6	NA	TGTGCCAGCAGCCCCTGGACTAGGGGGGGAGAGACCCAGTACTTC	CASSPWTRGGETQYF
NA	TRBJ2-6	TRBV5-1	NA	TGCGCCAGCAGCTCGTATCGGGGGGCCAACGTCCTGACTTTC	CASSSYRGANVLTF
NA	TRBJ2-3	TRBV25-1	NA	TGTGCCAGCAGTGAACCCGTTACTAGAGGGAGGGATACGCAGTATTTT	CASSEPVTRGRDTQYF
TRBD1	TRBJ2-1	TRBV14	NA	TGTGCCAGCAGCCAAGGAAGGGGGCGTTCTATGTCCAATGAGCAGTTCTTC	CASSQGRGRSMSNEQFF
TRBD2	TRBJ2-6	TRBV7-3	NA	TGTGCCAGCAGCTTAGGGGAGGGGAAATTCTCTGGGGCCAACGTCCTGACTTTC	CASSLGEGKFSGANVLTF
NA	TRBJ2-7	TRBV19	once	TGTGCCAGTAGTTCACCCGGAGACAGCCCTTCCTACGAGCAGTACTTC	CASSSPGDSPSYEQYF
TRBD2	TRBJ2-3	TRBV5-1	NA	TGCGCCAGCAGCTCCCAAGGGACTAGCTTAAGGTCAGATACGCAGTATTTT	CASSSQGTSLRSDTQYF
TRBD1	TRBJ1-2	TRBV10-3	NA	TGTGCCACCACAACCGGGACAGGGACGAATGGCTACACCTTC	CATTTGTGTNGYTF
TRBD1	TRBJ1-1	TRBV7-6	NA	TGTGCCAGCAGCCATACTCCGGGACAGGGGACGAACACTGAAGCTTTCTTT	CASSHTPGQGTNTEAFF
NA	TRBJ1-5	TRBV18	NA	TGTGCCAGCTCACCACTAGGACAGACGAGCAATCAGCCCCAGCATTTT	CASSPLGQTSNQPQHF
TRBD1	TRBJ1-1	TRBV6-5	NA	TGTGCCAGCATCACCGGGACAGGGGAGAACACTGAAGCTTTCTTT	CASITGTGENTEAFF
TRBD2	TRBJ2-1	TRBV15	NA	TGTGCCACCCGAAAGCTAGCGGGAGATATATTTAGGCAGTTCTTC	CATRKLAGDIFRQFF
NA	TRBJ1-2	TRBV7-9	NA	TGTGCCAGTAATACTACAGGGTTATCGAACTATGGCTACACCTTC	CASNTTGLSNYGYTF